In this sample, the clone carrying this T cell receptor beta chain turned up many times. Antigen unknown. The data were taken from a study of neurological immune-mediated disorders. Study-wide points: Sharing of CDR3 amino acid sequences among expanded clones across subjects was absent, suggesting private repertoires in all groups. Levels of TCR clonal expansion peaked in HTLV-1-associated myelopathy and reached their lowest in multiple sclerosis, under those of healthy controls.

In TCRdb, the 5' RACE reads were re-called with MiXCR into one record per CDR3 protein. This sample carries approximately 18,000 distinct CDR3 sequences, approximately 3.7% of them seen once, and the ten largest clones take just over 20%. The length of the CDR3 is 15 residues. Germline V gene lookup returns CDR1 DFQATT and CDR2 SNEGSKA (reference sequence). Trimming took off 2 bases at V and 0 bases at J, with 13 bases between the two ends. This chain joins TRBV20-1 and TRBJ1-1; possible D gene TRBD1, 6 bases. Sequencing was performed on CD8+ T cells from blood. This sequence was found in a woman between 40 and 55 years old in good health. DNA for the CDR3: TGCAGTGCTAGATTGAGGGGGGACCTGAACACTGAAGCTTTCTTT. Protein: CSARLRGDLNTEAFF.